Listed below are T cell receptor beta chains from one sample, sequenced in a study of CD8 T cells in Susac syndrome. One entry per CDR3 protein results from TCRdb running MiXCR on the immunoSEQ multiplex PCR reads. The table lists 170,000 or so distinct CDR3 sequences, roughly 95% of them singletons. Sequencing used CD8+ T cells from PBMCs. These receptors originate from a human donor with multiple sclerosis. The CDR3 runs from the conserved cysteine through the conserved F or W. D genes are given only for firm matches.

CDR3 protein: CAWSVGVGANVLTF
D gene: NA
V gene: TRBV30

CDR3 protein: CSVLGGANYGYTF
D gene: TRBD1
V gene: TRBV29-1

CDR3 protein: CASQTGLQETQYF
D gene: NA
V gene: TRBV28

CDR3 protein: CASGPTVLTYEQYF
D gene: NA
V gene: TRBV11-2

CDR3 protein: CASSLAQGVYNEQFF
D gene: TRBD1
V gene: TRBV7-2

CDR3 protein: CASSLVLAVGPRDTQYF
D gene: NA
V gene: TRBV5-1

CDR3 protein: CASNTRPGDIKSTDTQYF
D gene: NA
V gene: TRBV2

CDR3 protein: CASILTGERETQYF
D gene: TRBD1
V gene: TRBV6-1

CDR3 protein: CASSVVAGTQNTGELFF
D gene: NA
V gene: TRBV9

CDR3 protein: CASSVTSGTHEQYF
D gene: TRBD2
V gene: TRBV27

CDR3 protein: CASRDSPDGYTF
D gene: TRBD1
V gene: TRBV19

CDR3 protein: CSVSGTELAKNIQYF
D gene: TRBD1
V gene: TRBV29-1

CDR3 protein: CASSLYSRLVEQFF
D gene: NA
V gene: TRBV5-1

CDR3 protein: CASSAFGGYTF
D gene: NA
V gene: TRBV9

CDR3 protein: CSVEATLRTGVYEQYF
D gene: TRBD1
V gene: TRBV29-1

CDR3 protein: CASSVGTDSYEQYF
D gene: NA
V gene: TRBV9

CDR3 protein: CASSYNPRGDEQFF
D gene: NA
V gene: TRBV6-5

CDR3 protein: CSVAGTGGSYEQYF
D gene: TRBD1
V gene: TRBV29-1

CDR3 protein: CASSFVSSYNEQFF
D gene: NA
V gene: TRBV12-3/TRBV12-4

CDR3 protein: CASSFGLGNTEAFF
D gene: NA
V gene: TRBV7-8